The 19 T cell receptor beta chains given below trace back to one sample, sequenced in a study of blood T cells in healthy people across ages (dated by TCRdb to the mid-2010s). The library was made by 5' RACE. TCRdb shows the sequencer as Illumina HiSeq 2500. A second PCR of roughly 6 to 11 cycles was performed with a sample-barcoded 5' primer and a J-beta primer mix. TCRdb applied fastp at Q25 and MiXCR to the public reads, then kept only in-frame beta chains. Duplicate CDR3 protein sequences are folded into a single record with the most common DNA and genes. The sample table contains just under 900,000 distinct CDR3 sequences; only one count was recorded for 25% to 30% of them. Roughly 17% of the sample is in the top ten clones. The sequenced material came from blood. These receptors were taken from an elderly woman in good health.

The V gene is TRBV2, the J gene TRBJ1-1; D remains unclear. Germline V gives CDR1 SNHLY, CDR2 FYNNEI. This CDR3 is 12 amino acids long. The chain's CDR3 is CATRFSDTEAFF. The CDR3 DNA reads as TGTGCTACGAGGTTCTCGGACACTGAAGCTTTCTTT.

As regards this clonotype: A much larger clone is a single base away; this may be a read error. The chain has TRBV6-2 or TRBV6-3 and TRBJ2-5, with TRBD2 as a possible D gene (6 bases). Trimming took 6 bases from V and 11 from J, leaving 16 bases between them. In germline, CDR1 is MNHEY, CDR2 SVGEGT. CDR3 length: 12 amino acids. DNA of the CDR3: TGTGCCAGCAGACCGGGACTCAATGAGCAGTACTTC. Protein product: CASRPGLNEQYF.

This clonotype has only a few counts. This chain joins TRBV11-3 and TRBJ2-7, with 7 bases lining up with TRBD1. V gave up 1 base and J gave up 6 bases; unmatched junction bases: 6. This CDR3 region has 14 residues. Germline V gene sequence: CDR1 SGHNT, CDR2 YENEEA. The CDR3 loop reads CASSLAYRGGEQYF. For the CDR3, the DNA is TGTGCCAGCAGCTTAGCCTACAGGGGCGGCGAGCAGTACTTC.

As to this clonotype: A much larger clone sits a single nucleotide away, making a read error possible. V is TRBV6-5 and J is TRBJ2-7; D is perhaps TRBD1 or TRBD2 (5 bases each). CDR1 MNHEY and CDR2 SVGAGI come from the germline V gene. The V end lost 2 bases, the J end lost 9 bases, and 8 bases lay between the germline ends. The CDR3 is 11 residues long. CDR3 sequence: CASSYIGGQYF. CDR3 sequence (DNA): TGTGCCAGCAGTTACATTGGGGGGCAGTACTTC.

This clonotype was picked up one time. CDR3 region: CASSRINRKETQYF. The CDR3 bases are TGTGCCAGCAGCCGAATCAATAGGAAAGAGACCCAGTACTTC. The rearrangement links TRBV7-2 to TRBJ2-5; D is unclear. CDR3 length: 14 residues. The V end lost 5 bases, the J end lost 3 bases, and 13 bases lay between the germline ends. Germline-derived CDR1 and CDR2 are SGHTA and FQGNSA.

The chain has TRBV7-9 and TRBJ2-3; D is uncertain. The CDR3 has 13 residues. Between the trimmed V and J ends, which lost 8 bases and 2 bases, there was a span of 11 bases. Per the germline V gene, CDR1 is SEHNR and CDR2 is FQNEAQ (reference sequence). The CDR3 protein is CASPGQTTDTQYF. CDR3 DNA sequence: TGTGCCAGCCCCGGCCAGACCACAGATACGCAGTATTTT.

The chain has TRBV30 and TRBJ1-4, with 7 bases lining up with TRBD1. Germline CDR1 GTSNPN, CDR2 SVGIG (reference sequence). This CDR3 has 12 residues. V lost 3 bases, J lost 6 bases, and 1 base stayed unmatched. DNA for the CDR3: TGTGCCTGGAGGGGGACAGATGAAAAACTGTTTTTT. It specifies CAWRGTDEKLFF.

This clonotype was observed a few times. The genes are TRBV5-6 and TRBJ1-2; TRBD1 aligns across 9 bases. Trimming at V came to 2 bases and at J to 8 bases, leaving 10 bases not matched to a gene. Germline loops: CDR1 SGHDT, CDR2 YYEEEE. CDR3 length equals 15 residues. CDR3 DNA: TGTGCCAGCAGCTTCGACGACAGGGGGGTTGGGGGCTACACCTTC. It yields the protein CASSFDDRGVGGYTF.

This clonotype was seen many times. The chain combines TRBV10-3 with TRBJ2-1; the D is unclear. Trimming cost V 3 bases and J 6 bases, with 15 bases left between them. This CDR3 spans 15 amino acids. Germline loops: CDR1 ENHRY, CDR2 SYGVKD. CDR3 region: CAISETGRSLNEQFF. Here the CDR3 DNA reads TGTGCCATCAGTGAAACCGGCCGGTCCCTCAATGAGCAGTTCTTC.

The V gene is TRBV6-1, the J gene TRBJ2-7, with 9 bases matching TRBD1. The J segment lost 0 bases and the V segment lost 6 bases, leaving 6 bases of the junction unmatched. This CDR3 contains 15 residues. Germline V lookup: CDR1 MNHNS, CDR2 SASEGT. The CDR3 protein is CASRPDRGLSYEQYF. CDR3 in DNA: TGTGCCAGCAGACCGGACAGGGGACTCTCCTACGAGCAGTACTTC.

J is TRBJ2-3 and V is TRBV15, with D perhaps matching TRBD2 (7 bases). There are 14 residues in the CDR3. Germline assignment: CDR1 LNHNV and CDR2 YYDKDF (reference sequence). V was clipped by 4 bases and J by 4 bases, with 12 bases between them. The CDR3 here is CATSTPGGPDTQYF. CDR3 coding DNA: TGTGCCACCAGCACTCCCGGGGGGCCAGATACGCAGTATTTT.

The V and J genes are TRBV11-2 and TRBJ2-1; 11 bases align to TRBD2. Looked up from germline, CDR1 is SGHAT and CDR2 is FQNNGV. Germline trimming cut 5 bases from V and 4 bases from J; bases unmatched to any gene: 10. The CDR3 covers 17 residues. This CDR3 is CASSLRVAGGGYNEQFF. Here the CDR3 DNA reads TGTGCCAGCAGCCTAAGAGTAGCGGGGGGGGGTTACAATGAGCAGTTCTTC.

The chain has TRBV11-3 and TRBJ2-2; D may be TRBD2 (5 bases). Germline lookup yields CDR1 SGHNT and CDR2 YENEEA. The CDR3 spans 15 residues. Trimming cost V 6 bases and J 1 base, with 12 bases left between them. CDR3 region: CASSSSGMNTGELFF. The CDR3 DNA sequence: TGTGCCAGCAGTTCGAGCGGTATGAACACCGGGGAGCTGTTTTTT.

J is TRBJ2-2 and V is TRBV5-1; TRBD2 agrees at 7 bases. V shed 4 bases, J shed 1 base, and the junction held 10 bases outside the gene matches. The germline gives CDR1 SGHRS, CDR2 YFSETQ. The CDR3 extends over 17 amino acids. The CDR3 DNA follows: TGCGCCAGCAGCCACGGCAGGCTAGCGGTGAACACCGGGGAGCTGTTTTTT. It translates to CASSHGRLAVNTGELFF. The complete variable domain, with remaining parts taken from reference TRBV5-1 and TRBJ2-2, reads KAGVTQTPRYLIKTRGQQVTLSCSPISGHRSVSWYQQTPGQGLQFLFEYFSETQRNKGNFPGRFSGRQFSNSRSEMNVSTLELGDSALYLCASSHGRLAVNTGELFFGEGSRLTVL.

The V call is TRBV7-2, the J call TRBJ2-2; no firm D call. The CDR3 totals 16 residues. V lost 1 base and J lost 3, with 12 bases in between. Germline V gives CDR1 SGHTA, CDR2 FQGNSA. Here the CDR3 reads CASSLGLPIYTGELFF. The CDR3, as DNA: TGTGCCAGCAGCTTAGGTCTACCTATTTACACCGGGGAGCTGTTTTTT.

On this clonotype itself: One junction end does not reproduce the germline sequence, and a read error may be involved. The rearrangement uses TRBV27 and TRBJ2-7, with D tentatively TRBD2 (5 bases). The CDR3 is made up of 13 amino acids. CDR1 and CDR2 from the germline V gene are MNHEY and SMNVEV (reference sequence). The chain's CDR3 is CAGSLLGSYEQYF. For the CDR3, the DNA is TGTGCCGGCAGTTTACTAGGTTCCTACGAGCAGTACTTC.

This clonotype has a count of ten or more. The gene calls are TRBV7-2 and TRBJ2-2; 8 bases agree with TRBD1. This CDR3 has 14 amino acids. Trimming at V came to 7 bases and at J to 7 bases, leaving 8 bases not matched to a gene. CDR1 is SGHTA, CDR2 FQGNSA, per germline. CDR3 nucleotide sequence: TGTGCCAGCAATGGACAGGGTATAAGCGGGGAGCTGTTTTTT. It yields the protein CASNGQGISGELFF. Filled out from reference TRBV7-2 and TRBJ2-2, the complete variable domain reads GAGVSQSPSNKVTEKGKDVELRCDPISGHTALYWYRQSLGQGLEFLIYFQGNSAPDKSGLPSDRFSAERTGGSVSTLTIQRTQQEDSAVYLCASNGQGISGELFFGEGSRLTVL.

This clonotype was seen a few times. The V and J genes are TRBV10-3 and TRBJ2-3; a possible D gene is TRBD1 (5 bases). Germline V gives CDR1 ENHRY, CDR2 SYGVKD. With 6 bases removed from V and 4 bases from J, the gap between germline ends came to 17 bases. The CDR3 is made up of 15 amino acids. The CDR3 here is CAIRPTVGGADTQYF. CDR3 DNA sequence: TGTGCCATCAGGCCGACAGTGGGTGGGGCAGATACGCAGTATTTT.

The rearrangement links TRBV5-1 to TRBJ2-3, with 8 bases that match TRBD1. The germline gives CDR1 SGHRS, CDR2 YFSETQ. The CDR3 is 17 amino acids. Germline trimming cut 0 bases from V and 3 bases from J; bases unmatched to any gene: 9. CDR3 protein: CASSLAAGGAGTDTQYF. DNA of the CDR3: TGCGCCAGCAGCTTGGCCGCAGGGGGCGCGGGTACAGATACGCAGTATTTT.